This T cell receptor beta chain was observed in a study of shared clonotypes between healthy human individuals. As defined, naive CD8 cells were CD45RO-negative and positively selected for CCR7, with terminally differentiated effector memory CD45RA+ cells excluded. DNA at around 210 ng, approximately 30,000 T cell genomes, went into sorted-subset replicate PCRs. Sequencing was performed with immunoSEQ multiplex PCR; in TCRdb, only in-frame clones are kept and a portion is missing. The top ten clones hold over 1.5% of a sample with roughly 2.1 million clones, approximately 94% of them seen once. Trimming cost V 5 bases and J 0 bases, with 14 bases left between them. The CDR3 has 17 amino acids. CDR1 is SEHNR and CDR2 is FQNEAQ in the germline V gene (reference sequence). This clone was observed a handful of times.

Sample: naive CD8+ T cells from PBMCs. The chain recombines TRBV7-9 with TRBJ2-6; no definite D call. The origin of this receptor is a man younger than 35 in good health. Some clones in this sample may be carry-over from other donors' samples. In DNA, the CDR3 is TGTGCCAGCAGCCTACCTTCACAGAGCTCTGGGGCCAACGTCCTGACTTTC. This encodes CASSLPSQSSGANVLTF. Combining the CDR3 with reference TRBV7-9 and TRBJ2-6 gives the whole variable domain DTGVSQNPRHKITKRGQNVTFRCDPISEHNRLYWYRQTLGQGPEFLTYFQNEAQLEKSRLLSDRFSAERPKGSFSTLEIQRTEQGDSAMYLCASSLPSQSSGANVLTFGAGSRLTVL.